The clone carrying this TCR beta chain came up many times. What it binds is unknown. The entry originates in a study of metastatic and nonmetastatic thyroid tumors. As for the study in general: Repertoire comparisons spanned blood and tumor or nodule tissue from malignant and benign thyroid patients. Study-level points and caveats: Significantly greater TCR beta diversity was reportedly found in malignant thyroid tumors than in benign nodules (in blood and tumor).

Thyroid surgery was performed in patients who had received no treatment beforehand. TCRdb called clones again from the PCR reads with MiXCR. The data contain roughly 12,000 clones, 20% to 25% of them singletons. The junction had 12 bases not matched to a gene; V was cut back by 6 bases and J by 7 bases. Germline V gene data show CDR1 as DFQATT and CDR2 as SNEGSKA (reference sequence). The CDR3 is made up of 15 amino acids. This TCR came from a female donor with papillary thyroid cancer or a benign thyroid nodule (not recorded which). Some clones in this sample may be carry-over from other donors' samples. The chain uses TRBV20-1 and TRBJ2-2; TRBD2 agrees at 9 bases. Sequenced material: adjacent normal tissue. The CDR3 DNA is TGCAGTGCGTCTAGTAGCGGGAGAGTCGGCGGGGAGCTGTTTTTT. Encoded protein: CSASSSGRVGGELFF.